This TCR beta chain was observed in a study of cytomegalovirus exposure and HLA in healthy donors. Regarding the study as a whole: Likely technical artifact: a cluster of highly shared sequence variants. The study designated fewer than 200 TCR beta chains cytomegalovirus-associated. Later work showed greater clonal expansion in HLA-associated TCR beta chains than in equally common others.

The PCR contained 60 Vbeta and 13 Jbeta primers. Libraries were prepared by immunoSEQ multiplex PCR; TCRdb keeps only in-frame clonotypes and omits some of them. This sample has around 110,000 clones, with about 68% found just once. To note about this clone: The antigen remains undetermined.

Germline CDR1 SEHNR, CDR2 FQNEAQ (reference sequence). The germline V and J ends were trimmed by 6 bases and 4 bases, with 10 bases remaining between them. This CDR3 spans 14 amino acids. Material for sequencing was PBMCs. The sequence was collected from a woman between 35 and 50 years old in good health and CMV-seropositive. The chain links TRBV7-9 to TRBJ2-6; D is unclear. The CDR3 coding sequence is TGTGCCAGCAGTGGTCACACCGGGGCCAACGTCCTGACTTTC. This codes for CASSGHTGANVLTF. Variable domain in full (rest from reference TRBV7-9 and TRBJ2-6): DTGVSQNPRHKITKRGQNVTFRCDPISEHNRLYWYRQTLGQGPEFLTYFQNEAQLEKSRLLSDRFSAERPKGSFSTLEIQRTEQGDSAMYLCASSGHTGANVLTFGAGSRLTVL.